Below, 10 T cell receptor beta chains from the same sample are listed, as sequenced in a study of shared clonotypes between healthy human individuals. Sequencing used immunoSEQ multiplex PCR; TCRdb keeps in-frame clones, though not all of them. The table shows about 1.1 million clones, with approximately 80% occurring only once. The sequencing sample was made of memory CD4+ T cells from PBMCs. Subset described: CD45RA-negative fraction. The receptors shown here come from a man between 18 and 35 years old in good health. Some clones in this sample may be carry-over from other donors' samples.

The chain combines TRBV7-9 with TRBJ2-2, with a weak D call TRBD1 (6 bases). CDR1 is SEHNR, CDR2 FQNEAQ, per germline (reference sequence). CDR3 length: 14 residues. The V end was cut by 7 bases, the J end by 6 bases, with 15 bases between. The CDR3 protein is CASTLQEGAGELFF. The CDR3 DNA reads as TGTGCCAGCACCCTACAAGAGGGGGCCGGGGAGCTGTTTTTT.

On this clone: A much larger clone lies one base from this, so it may be a read error. The same CDR3 can be traced to other DNA sequences in this sample. The genes are TRBV5-5 and TRBJ1-4, with D unresolved. V dropped 4 bases and J dropped 7 bases, with 5 bases sitting between them. The CDR3 contains 11 residues. Germline V gene data show CDR1 as SGHKS and CDR2 as YYEKEE (reference sequence). The CDR3 spells CASSLGEKLFF. CDR3 bases: TGTGCCAGCAGCCTAGGTGAAAAACTGTTTTTT.

The chain carries TRBV29-1 and TRBJ2-3; D possibly corresponds to TRBD1 (6 bases). The germline gives CDR1 SQVTM, CDR2 ANQGSEA. The CDR3 spans 13 residues. With 3 bases removed from V and 4 bases from J, the gap between germline ends came to 11 bases. The CDR3: CSVDGQGPDTQYF. The CDR3 DNA is TGCAGCGTTGATGGGCAGGGGCCAGATACGCAGTATTTT.

This clone was picked up a small number of times. This rearrangement joins TRBV7-8 to TRBJ1-2, with 8 bases aligning to TRBD1. Germline loops: CDR1 SGHVS, CDR2 FQNEAQ. CDR3 length: 13 residues. With 5 bases clipped from V and 9 bases from J, the junction kept 8 bases outside the gene matches. This CDR3 reads CASSPRTGQSYTF. CDR3 bases: TGTGCCAGCAGCCCCCGGACAGGGCAAAGCTACACCTTC.

The chain is built from TRBV19 and TRBJ1-5; TRBD1 might be the D (5 bases). Trimming shortened V by 10 bases and J by 1 base, and 17 bases separated the two germline ends. Per germline, CDR1 LNHDA and CDR2 SQIVND (reference sequence). The CDR3 contains 15 residues. CDR3 sequence: CATQPGERSNQPQHF. CDR3 nucleotides: TGTGCCACCCAACCGGGGGAGCGGAGCAATCAGCCCCAGCATTTT.

Turning to this clone: Distinct nucleotide sequences in the sample also encode this CDR3. The rearrangement joins TRBV6-5 to TRBJ1-5; possible D gene TRBD1, 5 bases. Germline-derived CDR1 and CDR2 are MNHEY and SVGAGI. This CDR3 is built from 13 residues. V lost 4 bases to trimming and J lost 3 bases, with 7 bases between them. CDR3: CASSWGHNQPQHF. For the CDR3, the DNA is TGTGCCAGCAGTTGGGGCCACAATCAGCCCCAGCATTTT.

This clone appeared a single time. The gene calls are TRBV6-4 and TRBJ2-7; D unresolved. The germline gives CDR1 MRHNA, CDR2 SNTAGT. The CDR3 is made up of 14 amino acids. V was clipped by 3 bases and J by 2 bases, with 11 bases between them. In DNA form, the CDR3 reads TGTGCCAGCAGTGATAGACGGAGAGCCTACGAGCAGTACTTC. Translation gives CASSDRRRAYEQYF.

The genes are TRBV7-2 and TRBJ1-5; D gene unclear. The germline gives CDR1 SGHTA, CDR2 FQGNSA. This CDR3 region has 13 residues. The germline V and J ends were trimmed by 6 bases and 4 bases, with 10 bases remaining between them. CDR3 in DNA: TGTGCCAGCAGTTCCACAGCAAATCAGCCCCAGCATTTT. This translates into CASSSTANQPQHF.

The chain has TRBV5-1 and TRBJ1-4; a weak D match, TRBD1 (5 bases). Germline CDR1 is SGHRS and CDR2 is YFSETQ. Trimming took 4 bases from V and 1 from J, leaving 14 bases between them. The CDR3 runs 16 residues. The CDR3 region has the DNA TGCGCCAGCAGCCGGTTGGGGCCCGGAACTAATGAAAAACTGTTTTTT. It translates to CASSRLGPGTNEKLFF.

V usage is TRBV4-1 and J usage is TRBJ1-1, with TRBD1 matching over 8 bases. The CDR3 has 15 amino acids. Germline trimming cut 2 bases from V and 10 bases from J; bases unmatched to any gene: 12. Germline CDR1 reads MGHRA; CDR2 reads YSYEKL. This chain's CDR3 is CASSQTNGQGESAFF. As DNA, the CDR3 is TGCGCCAGCAGCCAAACAAACGGACAGGGTGAGTCAGCTTTCTTT.